The rows below give T cell receptor beta chains drawn from one sample of a study of T cells expressing NK-cell markers. Reprocessing the 5' RACE reads, TCRdb reports a single entry for every CDR3 protein and omits DNA. The sample includes roughly 390,000 distinct CDR3 sequences. Material: blood T cells: a sorted CD56 or NKG2C T cell subset, CD4+ or CD8+ T cells, or bulk PBMC T cells (not recorded which). These receptors came from a man aged 18-75 years in good health. Both conserved end residues are part of each CDR3.

v_call,j_call,cdr3_aa
TRBV7-6,TRBJ2-2,CASSYRYTGELFF
TRBV12-3/TRBV12-4,TRBJ2-1,CASSPPLTRNNEQFF
TRBV6-1,TRBJ2-5,CAAHKSGPQETQYF
TRBV7-9,TRBJ2-5,CASSPPRGAGETQYF
TRBV13,TRBJ2-7,CASSLGLPLGDYEQYF
TRBV2,TRBJ1-2,CASSKTEVYGYTF
TRBV20-1,TRBJ2-6,CSANGQGLLRSSGANVLTF
TRBV16,TRBJ1-5,CASSQSSTSNQPQHF
TRBV7-2,TRBJ1-5,CASSLAGGIVGNQPQHF
TRBV20-1,TRBJ1-1,CSASLTVRKAFF
TRBV7-2,TRBJ2-5,CASSLERRAETQYF